The 13 T cell receptor beta chains in this list originate from one sample, sequenced in a study of regulatory T cells in long-lasting Graves disease. Time point here: newly diagnosed GD, antithyroid drugs for less than 3 months. The TCR library was prepared using RNA isolated from PBMCs. Combining iRepertoire HTBI primers with Arm-PCR of CDR3 regions, the authors built TCR beta libraries. A single record per CDR3 protein comes from TCRdb applying MiXCR to the multiplex PCR reads. Among hundreds of thousands of distinct CDR3 sequences listed, about 15% were seen once. These data are also associated with another study on T cells in Graves' hyperthyroidism and ophthalmopathy.

Sequencing was performed on peripheral blood mononuclear cells (PBMCs), taken at new diagnosis, from a patient treated with antithyroid drugs. The receptors were sampled from a middle-aged woman with Graves disease.

To note about this clonotype: This clone may be a read error of a much larger clone one base away. V usage is TRBV2 and J usage is TRBJ1-2; no firm D call. The CDR3 has 14 amino acids. V shed 7 bases and J shed 1 base, with 13 bases lying between them. Germline-derived CDR1 and CDR2 are SNHLY and FYNNEI. CDR3 loop: CASTTPGGNYGYTF. The CDR3 coding sequence is TGTGCCAGCACTACCCCGGGCGGTAACTATGGCTACACCTTC.

This clonotype was detected only a few times. This chain uses TRBV19 with TRBJ1-2, with D perhaps matching TRBD1 (5 bases). V was trimmed by 3 bases and J by 1 base, leaving 18 bases between them. This CDR3 region has 17 residues. Germline values: CDR1 LNHDA, CDR2 SQIVND (reference sequence). The CDR3 bases are TGTGCCAGTAGTATCCGGGACCGGCTTGAAGTTAACTATGGCTACACCTTC. Encoded protein: CASSIRDRLEVNYGYTF.

Many counts were recorded for this clonotype. The chain couples TRBV20-1 to TRBJ2-5; no clear D gene. Trimming removed 4 bases at V and 2 bases at J, with 5 bases between. Germline values: CDR1 DFQATT, CDR2 SNEGSKA (reference sequence). This CDR3 is 11 amino acids long. In DNA, the CDR3 is TGCAGTGCTATAAGACAAGAGACCCAGTACTTC. The encoded protein is CSAIRQETQYF.

This clonotype was picked up many times. The chain employs TRBV5-6 and TRBJ2-7; D not certain. Per the germline V gene, CDR1 is SGHDT and CDR2 is YYEEEE. Trimming stripped 5 bases from V and 0 bases from J, with 12 bases between. The CDR3 has 14 residues. CDR3 residues: CASRQKGASYEQYF. The CDR3 coding sequence is TGTGCCAGCAGGCAAAAGGGTGCCTCCTACGAGCAGTACTTC.

Comments on this clonotype: It may be a read error: a sequence one base away is much more abundant. The chain couples TRBV3-1 to TRBJ1-1; a weak D match, TRBD1 (6 bases). V gave up 4 bases and J gave up 4 bases, with 19 bases separating them. The V gene's germline CDR1 is LGHDT and CDR2 YNNKEL (reference sequence). CDR3 size: 16 residues. CDR3 in amino acids: CASSPPGWGQSTEAFF. As DNA, the CDR3 is TGTGCCAGCAGCCCCCCTGGTTGGGGGCAGAGCACTGAAGCTTTCTTT.

The chain employs TRBV5-1 and TRBJ2-2, with 8 bases identical to TRBD2. Germline V gives CDR1 SGHRS, CDR2 YFSETQ. Trimming took 7 bases from V and 7 from J; bases not matched to a gene: 6. CDR3 size: 13 residues. This CDR3 reads CASGAGVSGELFF. CDR3 bases: TGCGCCAGCGGAGCGGGGGTGAGCGGGGAGCTGTTTTTT.

V gene TRBV6-1 combines with J gene TRBJ2-7; the match to TRBD1 covers 10 bases. The CDR3 runs to 14 residues. V shed 6 bases and J 3 bases; nucleotides not matched to a gene: 5. CDR1 is MNHNS, CDR2 SASEGT, per germline. The CDR3 here is CASRDGQGDYEQYF. CDR3 DNA: TGTGCCAGCAGAGACGGACAGGGGGACTACGAGCAGTACTTC.

This chain joins TRBV3-1 and TRBJ2-5; D unresolved. The V end was cut by 5 bases, the J end by 5 bases, with 21 bases between. The V gene's germline CDR1 is LGHDT and CDR2 YNNKEL (reference sequence). There are 16 residues in the CDR3. The CDR3: CASSSRWGFSIETQYF. The CDR3 DNA sequence: TGTGCCAGCAGCTCTCGCTGGGGTTTTTCGATTGAGACCCAGTACTTC.

This clonotype showed up many times. The V call is TRBV4-1, the J call TRBJ2-1; TRBD1 agrees at 11 bases. V lost 2 bases to trimming and J lost 6 bases; unmatched junction nucleotides: 9. Germline V gene lookup returns CDR1 MGHRA and CDR2 YSYEKL. The CDR3 length is 17 residues. The CDR3 region has the DNA TGCGCCAGCAGCCAACCATGGGCCGGGACAGGGGGCAATGAGCAGTTCTTC. Residues: CASSQPWAGTGGNEQFF.

This clonotype was detected ten times or more. The chain couples TRBV12-3 or TRBV12-4 to TRBJ1-1, with D maybe TRBD1 (5 bases). With 7 bases removed from V and 0 bases from J, the gap between germline ends came to 9 bases. The CDR3 is 13 residues long. The CDR3 reads CASISGLNTEAFF. The CDR3 DNA is TGTGCCAGCATCTCAGGGCTGAACACTGAAGCTTTCTTT.

The gene calls are TRBV12-3 or TRBV12-4 and TRBJ1-3; D remains unclear. The CDR3 consists of 11 residues. V lost 6 bases, J lost 7 bases, and 7 bases lay in between. The CDR3 region is CASSPDNTIYF. The CDR3 region has the DNA TGTGCCAGCAGCCCTGATAACACCATATATTTT.

This clonotype was seen more than once but under ten times. The chain carries TRBV4-1 and TRBJ2-5; a weak D match, TRBD1 (6 bases). V lost 0 bases and J lost 5, with 19 bases in between. The germline CDR1 and CDR2 sequences are MGHRA and YSYEKL. The CDR3 is 17 residues long. The CDR3 loop is CASSQDKYRPGEETQYF. DNA for the CDR3: TGCGCCAGCAGCCAAGATAAGTATCGGCCAGGGGAGGAGACCCAGTACTTC.

Many counts were recorded for this clonotype. CDR3 sequence: CAISESRRDREDSPLHF. CDR3 in DNA: TGTGCCATCAGTGAGTCGAGGCGGGACAGGGAGGATTCACCCCTCCACTTT. V gene TRBV10-3 combines with J gene TRBJ1-6; TRBD1 matches at 9 bases. The CDR3 length is 17 residues. Germline trimming cut 0 bases from V and 8 bases from J; bases unmatched to any gene: 8. Germline CDR1 and CDR2: ENHRY and SYGVKD.